This T cell receptor beta chain originates from a study of somatic mutations in cytotoxic T cells in rheumatoid arthritis. There are 11 residues in the CDR3. Looked up from germline, CDR1 is SGHVS and CDR2 is FNYEAQ. V was trimmed by 2 bases and J by 7 bases, leaving 5 bases between them. Notes on this clone: Antigen: not known.

The study's findings and limits: No significant CD8+ T-cell clonality difference was found between rheumatoid arthritis patients and age-matched controls. The authors did not adjust the slight TRBV07 underrepresentation in rheumatoid arthritis patients for multiple comparisons.

The table came from immunoSEQ multiplex PCR; TCRdb's copy has only in-frame clones and leaves some out. The top ten clones hold about 3.2% of a sample with some 38,000 clones, approximately 80% of them seen once. Sequencing was carried out using CD8+ T cells sorted from blood. The V gene is TRBV7-6, the J gene TRBJ1-1; D call uncertain. This TCR was sampled from a man in his forties in good health. CDR3 protein: CASSLSGEAFF. DNA of the CDR3: TGTGCCAGCAGCTTAAGTGGTGAAGCTTTCTTT.